The 18 T cell receptor beta chains reported below all come from one sample, sequenced in a study of T cells after yellow fever vaccination. TCRdb recomputed calls from the 5' RACE reads with MiXCR, one row per CDR3 protein. This table holds approximately 330,000 distinct CDR3 sequences, over 4% found once. Sequenced material: PBMCs, taken 5 days after the yellow fever booster vaccination. Receptors were obtained from a man aged 18 to 29 who received the YFV17D yellow fever vaccine.

This clonotype came up many times. CDR3 sequence reads: CSATRVRTDERADTQYF. In DNA, the CDR3 is TGCAGCGCAACTAGGGTCAGAACGGACGAGAGGGCAGATACGCAGTATTTT. The rearrangement joins TRBV29-1 to TRBJ2-3, with D possibly TRBD2 on 5 matching bases. The germline gives CDR1 SQVTM, CDR2 ANQGSEA. There are 17 residues in the CDR3. Trimming took 7 bases from V and 4 from J, leaving 27 bases between them.

This clonotype has just a few counts. The rearrangement links TRBV5-4 to TRBJ2-5; the D is unclear. The germline gives CDR1 SGHNT, CDR2 YYREEE (reference sequence). V was shortened by 3 bases and J by 0 bases, with 3 bases between the two germline ends. The CDR3 consists of 12 residues. CDR3 region: CASSYHQETQYF. CDR3 bases: TGTGCCAGCAGCTACCACCAAGAGACCCAGTACTTC. Together with reference TRBV5-4 and TRBJ2-5, the CDR3 gives the full variable domain: ETGVTQSPTHLIKTRGQQVTLRCSSQSGHNTVSWYQQALGQGPQFIFQYYREEENGRGNFPPRFSGLQFPNYSSELNVNALELDDSALYLCASSYHQETQYFGPGTRLLVL.

The rearrangement uses TRBV5-5 and TRBJ1-6; D unclear. The CDR3 is 18 residues long. The V gene lost 3 bases and the J gene lost 3 bases, with 19 bases spanning the gap. The germline CDR1 and CDR2 sequences are SGHKS and YYEKEE (reference sequence). This CDR3 is CASSSRVEGAFYNSPLHF. The CDR3 DNA sequence: TGTGCCAGCAGCTCACGGGTTGAGGGTGCTTTCTATAATTCACCCCTCCACTTT.

V gene TRBV6-5 combines with J gene TRBJ2-3; a possible D gene is TRBD2 (6 bases). Germline values: CDR1 MNHEY, CDR2 SVGAGI. The CDR3 is made up of 16 amino acids. Trimming stripped 0 bases from V and 5 bases from J, with 15 bases between. CDR3 nucleotides: TGTGCCAGCAGTTACTCCCCCCAGCGGGTGGGAGATACGCAGTATTTT. This codes for CASSYSPQRVGDTQYF.

This clonotype was counted ten times or more. The rearrangement links TRBV7-2 to TRBJ1-1, with a tentative D call TRBD1 (5 bases). Deletions cut 6 bases from V and 5 bases from J, with 13 bases between. CDR3 size: 13 residues. Germline CDR1 is SGHTA and CDR2 is FQGNSA. CDR3: CASSSIRDTEAFF. CDR3 nucleotide sequence: TGTGCCAGCAGTTCTATCAGGGATACTGAAGCTTTCTTT.

This clonotype has a count of ten or more. This chain joins TRBV5-6 and TRBJ1-3; D call uncertain. CDR1 is SGHDT and CDR2 is YYEEEE in the germline V gene. The V gene lost 3 bases and the J gene lost 0 bases, with 10 bases spanning the gap. The CDR3 has 15 residues. As DNA, the CDR3 is TGTGCCAGCAGCTCTTCGGACGGCTCTGGAAACACCATATATTTT. This codes for CASSSSDGSGNTIYF.

V and J are TRBV19 and TRBJ1-1, with 7 positions matching TRBD1. Germline loops: CDR1 LNHDA, CDR2 SQIVND (reference sequence). V lost 9 bases, J lost 4 bases, and 5 bases stayed unmatched. The CDR3 has 12 residues. The CDR3 DNA is TGTGCCAGCGGACAGGAGGTCACTGAAGCTTTCTTT. Translating it yields CASGQEVTEAFF.

The chain couples TRBV7-2 to TRBJ2-7; 8 bases are shared with TRBD1. CDR3 length equals 14 residues. Trimming removed 5 bases from V and 3 bases from J; junction bases left unmatched: 6. Germline V gene data show CDR1 as SGHTA and CDR2 as FQGNSA. The CDR3 is CASSPDRGLYEQYV. The CDR3 DNA reads TGTGCCAGCAGCCCAGACAGGGGACTCTACGAGCAGTACGTC.

This clonotype was detected a few times. The V gene is TRBV12-3 or TRBV12-4, the J gene TRBJ2-5, with a tentative D call TRBD2 (6 bases). Trimming removed 4 bases from V and 10 bases from J, with 19 bases in between. The CDR3 spans 14 residues. DNA for the CDR3: TGTGCCAGCAGTTCCACGGGACTCCCCCAGGTCCAGTACTTC. Translating it yields CASSSTGLPQVQYF.

This clonotype was seen repeatedly, ten times or more. This rearrangement joins TRBV20-1 to TRBJ2-2, with TRBD1 matching 9 bases. The junction had 10 bases not matched to a gene; V was cut back by 5 bases and J by 0 bases. Germline V lookup: CDR1 DFQATT, CDR2 SNEGSKA (reference sequence). This CDR3 region has 17 residues. In DNA form, the CDR3 reads TGCAGTGCTGGCCGGGACAGGGATTACCCGAACACCGGGGAGCTGTTTTTT. This codes for CSAGRDRDYPNTGELFF.

A few counts support this clonotype. The chain recombines TRBV10-2 with TRBJ2-3; TRBD1 aligns across 9 bases. Germline values: CDR1 WSHSY, CDR2 SAAADI. The J segment lost 3 bases and the V segment lost 2 bases, leaving 6 bases of the junction unmatched. The CDR3 consists of 16 residues. The CDR3 reads CASSEPGQGFTDTQYF. As DNA, the CDR3 is TGCGCCAGCAGTGAGCCGGGACAGGGTTTTACAGATACGCAGTATTTT.

The chain employs TRBV14 and TRBJ1-2; D gene ambiguous. V lost 0 bases and J 4 bases, leaving 15 bases between the germline ends. The V gene's germline CDR1 is SGHDN and CDR2 FVKESK. CDR3 length: 16 residues. DNA of the CDR3: TGTGCCAGCAGCCAAGAGGTAGCTACCGCGAGCTATGGCTACACCTTC. Translation gives CASSQEVATASYGYTF.

CDR3 sequence (DNA): TGTGCCAGCAGTTGGGGTCAGAATACGCAGTATTTT. Encoded protein: CASSWGQNTQYF. The chain employs TRBV6-2 or TRBV6-3 and TRBJ2-3; D unclear. Germline CDR1 MNHEY, CDR2 SVGEGT. The CDR3 totals 12 residues. V was trimmed by 4 bases and J by 7 bases, leaving 9 bases between them.

The J gene is TRBJ2-7, the V gene TRBV18, with D unresolved. Germline assignment: CDR1 KGHSH and CDR2 LQKENI. The germline V and J ends were trimmed by 3 bases and 5 bases, with 11 bases remaining between them. CDR3 length equals 13 residues. CDR3 sequence (DNA): TGTGCCAGCTCACCGGAGAACATCAACGAGCAGTACTTC. Amino acids: CASSPENINEQYF. The whole variable domain, remainder taken from reference TRBV18 and TRBJ2-7, is NAGVMQNPRHLVRRRGQEARLRCSPMKGHSHVYWYRQLPEEGLKFMVYLQKENIIDESGMPKERFSAEFPKEGPSILRIQQVVRGDSAAYFCASSPENINEQYFGPGTRLTVT.

This clonotype was recorded a few times. The chain recombines TRBV4-1 with TRBJ2-5, with a tentative D call TRBD1 (5 bases). V was clipped by 1 base and J by 6 bases, with 15 bases between them. In germline, CDR1 is MGHRA, CDR2 YSYEKL. This CDR3 is built from 15 residues. For the CDR3, the DNA is TGCGCCAGCAGCCAAGGAGGAAGGGGCGTGAAGACCCAGTACTTC. Translated: CASSQGGRGVKTQYF.

This clonotype came up a few times. CDR3 sequence: CSVESTSGGAVEQFF. The DNA of the CDR3 is TGCAGCGTTGAATCGACTAGCGGGGGGGCCGTTGAGCAGTTCTTC. The V and J genes are TRBV29-1 and TRBJ2-1, with TRBD2 matching over 14 bases. The CDR3 runs to 15 residues. Germline values: CDR1 SQVTM, CDR2 ANQGSEA. Losses at the gene ends were 2 bases for V and 9 bases for J; bases not matched to a gene: 6.

This clonotype has a handful of counts. The chain has TRBV7-9 and TRBJ2-1; the D gene is possibly TRBD2 (5 bases). V lost 6 bases and J 5 bases, leaving 8 bases between the germline ends. Germline V lookup: CDR1 SEHNR, CDR2 FQNEAQ (reference sequence). This CDR3 comprises 12 residues. The chain's CDR3 is CASRPGNNEQFF. CDR3 DNA: TGTGCCAGCAGGCCCGGGAACAATGAGCAGTTCTTC.

This clonotype showed up many times. CDR3 in amino acids: CASSYSITDIYFEKLFF. For the CDR3, the DNA is TGTGCCAGCAGTTACTCGATTACTGATATATATTTTGAAAAACTGTTTTTT. This chain connects TRBV6-5 to TRBJ1-4, with D unclear. The V end lost 0 bases, the J end lost 7 bases, and 18 bases lay between the germline ends. Germline V gene sequence: CDR1 MNHEY, CDR2 SVGAGI. The CDR3 consists of 17 residues.